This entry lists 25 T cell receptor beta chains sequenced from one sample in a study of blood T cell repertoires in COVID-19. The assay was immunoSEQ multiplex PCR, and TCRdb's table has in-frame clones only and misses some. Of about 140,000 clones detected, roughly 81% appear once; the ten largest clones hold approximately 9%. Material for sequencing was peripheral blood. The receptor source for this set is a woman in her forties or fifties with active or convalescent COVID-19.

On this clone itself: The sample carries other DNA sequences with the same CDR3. CDR3 residues: CRAGTDYGYTF. CDR3 sequence (DNA): TGCAGAGCTGGGACAGATTATGGCTACACCTTC. This chain uses TRBV20-1 with TRBJ1-2; TRBD1 matches 7 bases. CDR3 length: 11 amino acids. Per germline, CDR1 DFQATT and CDR2 SNEGSKA (reference sequence).

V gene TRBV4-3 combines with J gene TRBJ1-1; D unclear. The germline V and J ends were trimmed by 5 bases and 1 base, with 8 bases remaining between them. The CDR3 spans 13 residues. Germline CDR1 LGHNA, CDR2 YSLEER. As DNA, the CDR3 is TGCGCCAGCAGCACCCGGGAGAACACTGAAGCTTTCTTT. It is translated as CASSTRENTEAFF.

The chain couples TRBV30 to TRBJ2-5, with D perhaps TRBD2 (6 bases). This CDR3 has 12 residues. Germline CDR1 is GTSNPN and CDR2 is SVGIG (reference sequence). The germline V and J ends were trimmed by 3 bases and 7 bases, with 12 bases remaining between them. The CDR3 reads CAWSDQGGTQYF. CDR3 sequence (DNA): TGTGCCTGGAGCGACCAGGGAGGGACCCAGTACTTC.

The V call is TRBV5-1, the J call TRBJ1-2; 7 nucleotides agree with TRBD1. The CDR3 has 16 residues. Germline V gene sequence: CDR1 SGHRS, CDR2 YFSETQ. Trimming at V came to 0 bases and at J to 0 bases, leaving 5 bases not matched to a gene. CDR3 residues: CASSLGQGSANYGYTF. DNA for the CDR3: TGCGCCAGCAGCTTGGGACAGGGTTCAGCTAACTATGGCTACACCTTC.

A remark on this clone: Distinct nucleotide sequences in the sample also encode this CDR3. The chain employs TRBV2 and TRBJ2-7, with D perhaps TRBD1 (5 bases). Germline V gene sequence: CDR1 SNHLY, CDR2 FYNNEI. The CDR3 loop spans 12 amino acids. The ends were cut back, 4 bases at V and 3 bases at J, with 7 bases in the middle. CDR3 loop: CASSGQGYEQYF. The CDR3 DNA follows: TGTGCCAGCAGTGGGCAGGGCTACGAGCAGTACTTC.

The DNA for the CDR3 is TGTGCCTGGAGTGTAATAGGGGCTACCGGGGAGCTGTTTTTT. This gives the protein CAWSVIGATGELFF. The rearrangement links TRBV30 to TRBJ2-2; a weak D match, TRBD1 (5 bases). V was trimmed by 0 bases and J by 5 bases, leaving 10 bases between them. The germline gives CDR1 GTSNPN, CDR2 SVGIG (reference sequence). This CDR3 region has 14 residues. Combining the CDR3 with reference TRBV30 and TRBJ2-2 gives the whole variable domain SQTIHQWPATLVQPVGSPLSLECTVEGTSNPNLYWYRQAAGRGLQLLFYSVGIGQISSEVPQNLSASRPQDRQFILSSKKLLLSDSGFYLCAWSVIGATGELFFGEGSRLTVL.

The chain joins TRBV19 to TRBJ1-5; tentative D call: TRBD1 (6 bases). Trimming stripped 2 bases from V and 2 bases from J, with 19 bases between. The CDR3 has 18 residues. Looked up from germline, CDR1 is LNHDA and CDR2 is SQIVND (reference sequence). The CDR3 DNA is TGTGCCAGTAGTATAATTGAGGGGGGGTTGGCGCGCAATCAGCCCCAGCATTTT. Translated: CASSIIEGGLARNQPQHF.

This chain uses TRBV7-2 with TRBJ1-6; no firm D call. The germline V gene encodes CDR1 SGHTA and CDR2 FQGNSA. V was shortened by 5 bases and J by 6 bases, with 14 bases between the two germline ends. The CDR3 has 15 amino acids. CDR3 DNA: TGTGCCAGCAGCCCAGATCGGGGTTTTAATTCACCCCTCCACTTT. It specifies CASSPDRGFNSPLHF. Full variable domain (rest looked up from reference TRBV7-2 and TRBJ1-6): GAGVSQSPSNKVTEKGKDVELRCDPISGHTALYWYRQSLGQGLEFLIYFQGNSAPDKSGLPSDRFSAERTGGSVSTLTIQRTQQEDSAVYLCASSPDRGFNSPLHFGNGTRLTVT.

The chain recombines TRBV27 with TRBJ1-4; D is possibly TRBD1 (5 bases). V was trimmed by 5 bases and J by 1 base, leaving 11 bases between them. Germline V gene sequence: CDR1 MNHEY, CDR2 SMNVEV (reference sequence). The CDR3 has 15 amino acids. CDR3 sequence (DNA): TGTGCCAGCAGTCCCTCAGGGTTAACTAATGAAAAACTGTTTTTT. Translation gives CASSPSGLTNEKLFF. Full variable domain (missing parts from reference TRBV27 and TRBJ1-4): EAQVTQNPRYLITVTGKKLTVTCSQNMNHEYMSWYRQDPGLGLRQIYYSMNVEVTDKGDVPEGYKVSRKEKRNFPLILESPSPNQTSLYFCASSPSGLTNEKLFFGSGTQLSVL.

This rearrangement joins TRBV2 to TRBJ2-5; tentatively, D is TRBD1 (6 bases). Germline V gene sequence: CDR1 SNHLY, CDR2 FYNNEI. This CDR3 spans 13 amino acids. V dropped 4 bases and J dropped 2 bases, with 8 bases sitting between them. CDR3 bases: TGTGCCAGCAGTGGGGGGCATCAAGAGACCCAGTACTTC. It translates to CASSGGHQETQYF.

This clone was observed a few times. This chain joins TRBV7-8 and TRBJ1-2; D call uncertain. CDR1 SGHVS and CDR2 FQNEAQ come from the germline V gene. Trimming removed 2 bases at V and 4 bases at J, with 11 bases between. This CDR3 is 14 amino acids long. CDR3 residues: CASSLTGDGYGYTF. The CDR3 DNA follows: TGTGCCAGCAGCTTAACGGGAGATGGCTATGGCTACACCTTC. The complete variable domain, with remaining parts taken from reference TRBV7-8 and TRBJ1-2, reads GAGVSQSPRYKVAKRGQDVALRCDPISGHVSLFWYQQALGQGPEFLTYFQNEAQLDKSGLPSDRFFAERPEGSVSTLKIQRTQQEDSAVYLCASSLTGDGYGYTFGSGTRLTVV.

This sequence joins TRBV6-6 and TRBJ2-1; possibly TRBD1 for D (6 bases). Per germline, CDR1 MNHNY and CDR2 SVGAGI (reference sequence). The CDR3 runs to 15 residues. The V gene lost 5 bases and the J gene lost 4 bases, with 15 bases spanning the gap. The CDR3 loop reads CASSILGQGYNEQFF. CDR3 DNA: TGTGCCAGCAGTATCTTGGGGCAGGGGTACAATGAGCAGTTCTTC.

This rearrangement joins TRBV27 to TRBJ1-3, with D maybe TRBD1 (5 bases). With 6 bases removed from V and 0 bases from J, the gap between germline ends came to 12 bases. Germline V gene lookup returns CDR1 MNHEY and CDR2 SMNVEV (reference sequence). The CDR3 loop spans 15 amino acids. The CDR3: CASSWGVPSGNTIYF. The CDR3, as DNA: TGTGCCAGCAGCTGGGGCGTTCCCTCTGGAAACACCATATATTTT.

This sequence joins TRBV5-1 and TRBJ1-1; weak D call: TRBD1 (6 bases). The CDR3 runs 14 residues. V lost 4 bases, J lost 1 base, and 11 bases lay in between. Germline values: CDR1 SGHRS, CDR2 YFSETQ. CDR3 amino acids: CASSQGGRNTEAFF. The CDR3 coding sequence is TGCGCCAGCAGCCAAGGGGGAAGGAACACTGAAGCTTTCTTT.

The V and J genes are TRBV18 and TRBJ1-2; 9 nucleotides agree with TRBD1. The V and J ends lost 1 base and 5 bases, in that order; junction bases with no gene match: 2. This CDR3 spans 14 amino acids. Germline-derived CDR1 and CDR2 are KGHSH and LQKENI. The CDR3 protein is CASSPLGQGYGYTF. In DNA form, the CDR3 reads TGTGCCAGCTCACCACTGGGACAGGGATATGGCTACACCTTC.

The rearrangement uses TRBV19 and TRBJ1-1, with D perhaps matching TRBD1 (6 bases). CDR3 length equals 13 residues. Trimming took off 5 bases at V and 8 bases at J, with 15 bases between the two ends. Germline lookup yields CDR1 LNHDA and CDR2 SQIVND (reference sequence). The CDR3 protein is CASSPRQVREAFF. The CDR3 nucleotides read TGTGCCAGTAGTCCCCGACAGGTTCGAGAAGCTTTCTTT.

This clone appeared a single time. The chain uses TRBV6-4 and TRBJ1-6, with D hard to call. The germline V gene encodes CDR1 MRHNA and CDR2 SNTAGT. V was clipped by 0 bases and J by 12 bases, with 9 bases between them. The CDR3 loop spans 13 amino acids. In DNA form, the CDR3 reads TGTGCCAGCAGTGACTCGAGCGGGGTACCCCTCCACTTT. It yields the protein CASSDSSGVPLHF.

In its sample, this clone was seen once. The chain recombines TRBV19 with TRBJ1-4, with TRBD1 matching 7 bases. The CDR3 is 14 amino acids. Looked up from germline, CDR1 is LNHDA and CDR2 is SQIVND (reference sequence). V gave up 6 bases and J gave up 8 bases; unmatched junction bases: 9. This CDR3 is CASSSGGSEEKLFF. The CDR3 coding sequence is TGTGCCAGTAGCTCAGGGGGTTCCGAGGAAAAACTGTTTTTT.

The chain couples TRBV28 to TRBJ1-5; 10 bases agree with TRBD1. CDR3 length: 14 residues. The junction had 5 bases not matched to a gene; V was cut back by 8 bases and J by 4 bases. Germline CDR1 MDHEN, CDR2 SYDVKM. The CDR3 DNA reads TGTGCCAGCCTGGACAGGGGGGATAATCAGCCCCAGCATTTT. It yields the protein CASLDRGDNQPQHF. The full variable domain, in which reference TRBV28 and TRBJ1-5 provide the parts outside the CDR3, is DVKVTQSSRYLVKRTGEKVFLECVQDMDHENMFWYRQDPGLGLRLIYFSYDVKMKEKGDIPEGYSVSREKKERFSLILESASTNQTSMYLCASLDRGDNQPQHFGDGTRLSIL.

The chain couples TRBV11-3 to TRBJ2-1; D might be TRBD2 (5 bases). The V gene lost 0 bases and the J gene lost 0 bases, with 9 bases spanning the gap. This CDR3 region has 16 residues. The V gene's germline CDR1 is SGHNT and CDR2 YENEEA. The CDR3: CASSLDRGYSYNEQFF. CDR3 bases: TGTGCCAGCAGCTTAGATCGGGGATACTCCTACAATGAGCAGTTCTTC.

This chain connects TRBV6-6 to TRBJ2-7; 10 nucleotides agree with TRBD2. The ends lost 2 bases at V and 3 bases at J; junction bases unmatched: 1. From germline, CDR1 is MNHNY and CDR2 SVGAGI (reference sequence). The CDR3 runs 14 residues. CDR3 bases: TGTGCCAGCAGTTACGGGACTAGCGTCTACGAGCAGTACTTC. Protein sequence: CASSYGTSVYEQYF.

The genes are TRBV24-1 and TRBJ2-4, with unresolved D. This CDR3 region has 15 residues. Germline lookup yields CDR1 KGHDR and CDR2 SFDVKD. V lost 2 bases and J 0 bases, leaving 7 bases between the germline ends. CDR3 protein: CATSDSRLAKNIQYF. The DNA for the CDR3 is TGTGCCACCAGTGATTCTAGGCTAGCCAAAAACATTCAGTACTTC.

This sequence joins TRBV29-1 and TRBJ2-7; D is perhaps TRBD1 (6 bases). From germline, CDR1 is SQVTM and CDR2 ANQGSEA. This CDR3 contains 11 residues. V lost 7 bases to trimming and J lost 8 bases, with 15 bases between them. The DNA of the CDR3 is TGCAGCGCTGTGACAGGCCCCCAGCAGTACTTC. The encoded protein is CSAVTGPQQYF.

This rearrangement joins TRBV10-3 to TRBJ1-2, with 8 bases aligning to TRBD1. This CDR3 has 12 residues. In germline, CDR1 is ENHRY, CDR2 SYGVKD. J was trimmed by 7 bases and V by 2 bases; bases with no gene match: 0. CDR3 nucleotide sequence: TGTGCCATCAGTGAGGACAGGGGTGGCTACACCTTC. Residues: CAISEDRGGYTF.

CDR3 sequence: CASSYSNRFGYTF. The CDR3 nucleotides read TGTGCCAGCAGTTACTCGAACAGGTTTGGCTACACCTTC. The rearrangement uses TRBV6-5 and TRBJ1-2; D perhaps matches TRBD1 (5 bases). V was trimmed by 0 bases and J by 7 bases, leaving 9 bases between them. Germline CDR1 MNHEY, CDR2 SVGAGI. The CDR3 extends over 13 amino acids.